The present entry profiles one TCR beta chain with its context. How the authors handled the data: Reference gene primers were amplified, and this amplification served to estimate nucleated cell counts. Clones were sequenced by immunoSEQ multiplex PCR, and TCRdb holds only the in-frame ones, with some missing. V and J calls and clone size are given by that table; D and trimming were obtained from the DNA. The sample contains some 200,000 clones, around nine tenths of which appear only once. The data are from a study of blood T cell repertoires in COVID-19. At the level of the study: COVID-19 samples, acute and convalescent, were from the United States, Italy and Spain. The cDNA or gDNA used as material had been derived from T cells, B-cell-depleted T cells, or PBMCs.

Followed over time, Seattle patients had been enrolled while infection was active. This clonotype was sampled from a woman between 65 and 79 years old with COVID-19, enrolled during active disease. Sequencing input: peripheral blood.

The CDR3 loop is CASSPATNEKLFF. DNA for the CDR3: TGTGCCAGCTCTCCAGCAACTAATGAAAAACTGTTTTTT. The chain combines TRBV27 with TRBJ1-4; D is undetermined. Germline assignment: CDR1 MNHEY and CDR2 SMNVEV (reference sequence). V was cut by 8 bases and J by 0 bases, with 7 bases left in between. The CDR3 spans 13 residues.